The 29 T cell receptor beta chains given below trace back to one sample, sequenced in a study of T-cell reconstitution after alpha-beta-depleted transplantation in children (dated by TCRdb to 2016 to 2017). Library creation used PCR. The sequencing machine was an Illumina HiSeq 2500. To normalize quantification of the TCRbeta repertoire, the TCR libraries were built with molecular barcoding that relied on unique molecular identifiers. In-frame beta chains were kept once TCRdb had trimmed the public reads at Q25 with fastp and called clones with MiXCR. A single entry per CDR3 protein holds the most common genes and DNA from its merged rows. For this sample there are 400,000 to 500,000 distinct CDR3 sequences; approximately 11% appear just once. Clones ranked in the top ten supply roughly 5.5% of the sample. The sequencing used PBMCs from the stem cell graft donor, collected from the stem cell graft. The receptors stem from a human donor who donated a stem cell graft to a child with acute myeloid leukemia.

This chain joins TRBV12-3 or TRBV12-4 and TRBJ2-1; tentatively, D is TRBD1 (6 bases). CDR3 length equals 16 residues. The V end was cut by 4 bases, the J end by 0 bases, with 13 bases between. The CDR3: CASSSYRESSYNEQFF. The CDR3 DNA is TGTGCCAGCAGTTCCTACAGGGAGAGCTCCTACAATGAGCAGTTCTTC.

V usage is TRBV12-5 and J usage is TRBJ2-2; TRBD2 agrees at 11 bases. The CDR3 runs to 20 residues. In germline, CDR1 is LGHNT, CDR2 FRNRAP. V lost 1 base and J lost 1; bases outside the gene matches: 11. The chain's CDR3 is CASGLALRGLAGENTGELFF. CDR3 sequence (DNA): TGTGCTAGTGGTTTGGCCCTCCGAGGACTAGCGGGCGAGAACACCGGGGAGCTGTTTTTT.

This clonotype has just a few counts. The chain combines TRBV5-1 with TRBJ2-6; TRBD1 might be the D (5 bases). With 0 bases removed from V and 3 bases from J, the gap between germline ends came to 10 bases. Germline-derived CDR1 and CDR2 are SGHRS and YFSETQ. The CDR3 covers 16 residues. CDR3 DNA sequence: TGCGCCAGCAGCTTGGCAGGGTTTGGTGGGGCCAACGTCCTGACTTTC. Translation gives CASSLAGFGGANVLTF. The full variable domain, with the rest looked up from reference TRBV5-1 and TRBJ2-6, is KAGVTQTPRYLIKTRGQQVTLSCSPISGHRSVSWYQQTPGQGLQFLFEYFSETQRNKGNFPGRFSGRQFSNSRSEMNVSTLELGDSALYLCASSLAGFGGANVLTFGAGSRLTVL.

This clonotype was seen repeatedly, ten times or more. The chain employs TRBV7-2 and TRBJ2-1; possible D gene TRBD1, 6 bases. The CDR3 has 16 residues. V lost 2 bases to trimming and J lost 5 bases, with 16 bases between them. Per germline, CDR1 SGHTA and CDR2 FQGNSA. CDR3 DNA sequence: TGTGCCAGCAGCTTAACGACAGGCCGTTTTGACAATGAGCAGTTCTTC. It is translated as CASSLTTGRFDNEQFF.

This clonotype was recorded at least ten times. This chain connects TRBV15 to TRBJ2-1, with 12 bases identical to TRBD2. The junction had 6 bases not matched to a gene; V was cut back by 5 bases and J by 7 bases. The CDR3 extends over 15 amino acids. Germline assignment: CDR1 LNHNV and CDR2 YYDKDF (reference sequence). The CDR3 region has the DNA TGTGCCACCAGCTCAGACACTAGCGGGGGGAATGAGCAGTTCTTC. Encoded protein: CATSSDTSGGNEQFF.

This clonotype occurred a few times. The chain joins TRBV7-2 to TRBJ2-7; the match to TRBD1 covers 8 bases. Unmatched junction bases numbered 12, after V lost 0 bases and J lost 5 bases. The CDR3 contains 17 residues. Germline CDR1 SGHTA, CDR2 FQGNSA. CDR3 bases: TGTGCCAGCAGCTTAGCTTGGGACAGGATACATCTTGACGAGCAGTACTTC. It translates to CASSLAWDRIHLDEQYF. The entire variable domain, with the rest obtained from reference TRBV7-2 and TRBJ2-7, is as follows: GAGVSQSPSNKVTEKGKDVELRCDPISGHTALYWYRQSLGQGLEFLIYFQGNSAPDKSGLPSDRFSAERTGGSVSTLTIQRTQQEDSAVYLCASSLAWDRIHLDEQYFGPGTRLTVT.

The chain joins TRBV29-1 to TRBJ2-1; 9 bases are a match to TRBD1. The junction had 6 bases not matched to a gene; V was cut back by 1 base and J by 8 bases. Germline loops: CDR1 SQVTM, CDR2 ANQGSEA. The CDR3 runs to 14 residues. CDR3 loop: CSVEGWTGEYEQFF. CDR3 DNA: TGCAGCGTTGAAGGTTGGACAGGGGAGTATGAGCAGTTCTTC.

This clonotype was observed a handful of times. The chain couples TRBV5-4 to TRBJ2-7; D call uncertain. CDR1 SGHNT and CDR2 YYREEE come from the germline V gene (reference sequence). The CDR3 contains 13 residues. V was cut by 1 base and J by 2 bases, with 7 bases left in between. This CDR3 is CASSLFQAYEQYF. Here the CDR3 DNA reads TGTGCCAGCAGCTTGTTCCAAGCCTACGAGCAGTACTTC.

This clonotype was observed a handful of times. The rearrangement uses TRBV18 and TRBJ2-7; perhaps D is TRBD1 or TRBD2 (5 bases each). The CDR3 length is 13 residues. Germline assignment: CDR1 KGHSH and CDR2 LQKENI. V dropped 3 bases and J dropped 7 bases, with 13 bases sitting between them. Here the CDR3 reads CASSPEAGREQYV. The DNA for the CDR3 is TGTGCCAGCTCACCGGAAGCAGGGAGAGAGCAGTACGTC.

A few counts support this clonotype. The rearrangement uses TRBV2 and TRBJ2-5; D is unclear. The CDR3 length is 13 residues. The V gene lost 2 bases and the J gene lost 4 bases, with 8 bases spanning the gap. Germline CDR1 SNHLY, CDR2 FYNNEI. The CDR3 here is CASSERPRETQYF. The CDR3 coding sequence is TGTGCCAGCAGTGAACGACCCCGAGAGACCCAGTACTTC.

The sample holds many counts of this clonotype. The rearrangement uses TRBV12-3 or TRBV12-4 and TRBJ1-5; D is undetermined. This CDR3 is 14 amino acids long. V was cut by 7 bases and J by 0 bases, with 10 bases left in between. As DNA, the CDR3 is TGTGCCAGCACCGGACCAGATAGCAATCAGCCCCAGCATTTT. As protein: CASTGPDSNQPQHF.

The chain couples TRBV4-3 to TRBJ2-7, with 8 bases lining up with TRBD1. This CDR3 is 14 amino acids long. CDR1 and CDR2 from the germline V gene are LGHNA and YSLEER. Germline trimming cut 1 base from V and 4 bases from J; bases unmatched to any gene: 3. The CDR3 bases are TGCGCCAGCAGCCAAGCTACAGGGGGATACGAGCAGTACTTC. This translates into CASSQATGGYEQYF.

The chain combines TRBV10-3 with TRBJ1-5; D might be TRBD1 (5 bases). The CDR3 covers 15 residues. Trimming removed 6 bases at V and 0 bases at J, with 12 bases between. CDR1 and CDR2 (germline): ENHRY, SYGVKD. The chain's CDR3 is CAISLGGGSNQPQHF. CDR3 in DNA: TGTGCCATCAGCTTGGGGGGGGGTAGCAATCAGCCCCAGCATTTT.

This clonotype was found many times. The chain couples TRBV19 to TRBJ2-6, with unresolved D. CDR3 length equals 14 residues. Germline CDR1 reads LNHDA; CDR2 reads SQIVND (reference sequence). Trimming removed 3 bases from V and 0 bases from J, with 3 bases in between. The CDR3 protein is CASSILSGANVLTF. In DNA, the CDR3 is TGTGCCAGTAGTATCCTCTCTGGGGCCAACGTCCTGACTTTC.

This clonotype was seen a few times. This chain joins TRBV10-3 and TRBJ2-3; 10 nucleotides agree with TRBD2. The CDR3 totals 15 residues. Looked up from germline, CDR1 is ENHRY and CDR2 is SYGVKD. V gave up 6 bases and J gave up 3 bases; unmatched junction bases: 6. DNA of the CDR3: TGTGCCATCAGGGGCAGCGGGGGGGCGACAGATACGCAGTATTTT. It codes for CAIRGSGGATDTQYF.

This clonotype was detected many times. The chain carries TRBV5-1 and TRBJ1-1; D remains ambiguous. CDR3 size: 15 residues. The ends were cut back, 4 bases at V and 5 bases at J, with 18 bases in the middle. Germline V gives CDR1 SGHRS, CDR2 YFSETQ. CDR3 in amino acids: CASSTGSLGGTEAFF. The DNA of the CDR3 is TGCGCCAGCAGCACCGGGTCTCTTGGTGGTACTGAAGCTTTCTTT.

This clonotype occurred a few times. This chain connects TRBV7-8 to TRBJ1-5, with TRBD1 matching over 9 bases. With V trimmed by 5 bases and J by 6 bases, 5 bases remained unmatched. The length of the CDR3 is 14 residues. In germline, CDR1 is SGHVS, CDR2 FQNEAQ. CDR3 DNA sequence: TGTGCCAGCAGCACCGGGACAGGGAGTCAGCCCCAGCATTTT. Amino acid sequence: CASSTGTGSQPQHF.

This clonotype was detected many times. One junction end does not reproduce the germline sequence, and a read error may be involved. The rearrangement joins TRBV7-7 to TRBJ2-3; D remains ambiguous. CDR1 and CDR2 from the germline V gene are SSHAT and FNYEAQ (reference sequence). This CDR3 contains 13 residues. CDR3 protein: CASSPSGTDTQYF. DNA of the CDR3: TGTGCTAGCAGCCCGTCGGGCACAGATACGCAGTATTTT.

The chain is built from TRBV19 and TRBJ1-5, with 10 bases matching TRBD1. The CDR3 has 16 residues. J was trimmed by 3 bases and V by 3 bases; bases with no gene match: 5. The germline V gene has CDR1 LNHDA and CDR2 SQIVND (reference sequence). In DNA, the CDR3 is TGTGCCAGTAGTATGGGACAGGGGTTTAACAATCAGCCCCAGCATTTT. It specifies CASSMGQGFNNQPQHF.

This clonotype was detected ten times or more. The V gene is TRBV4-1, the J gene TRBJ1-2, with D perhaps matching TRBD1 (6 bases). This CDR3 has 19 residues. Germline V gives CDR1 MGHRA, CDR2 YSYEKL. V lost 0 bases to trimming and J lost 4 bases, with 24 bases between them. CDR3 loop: CASSQDKTLSGGRFYGYTF. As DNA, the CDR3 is TGCGCCAGCAGCCAAGATAAGACCCTTTCGGGGGGGCGCTTCTATGGCTACACCTTC.

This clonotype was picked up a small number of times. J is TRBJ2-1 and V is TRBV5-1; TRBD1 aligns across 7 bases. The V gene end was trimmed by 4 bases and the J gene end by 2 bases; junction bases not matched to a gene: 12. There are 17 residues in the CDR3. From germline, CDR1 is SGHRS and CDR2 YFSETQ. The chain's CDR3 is CASSLRRGQVPYNEQFF. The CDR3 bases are TGCGCCAGCAGCCTGCGACGCGGACAGGTTCCCTACAATGAGCAGTTCTTC. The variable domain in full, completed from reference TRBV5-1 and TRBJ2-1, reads KAGVTQTPRYLIKTRGQQVTLSCSPISGHRSVSWYQQTPGQGLQFLFEYFSETQRNKGNFPGRFSGRQFSNSRSEMNVSTLELGDSALYLCASSLRRGQVPYNEQFFGPGTRLTVL.

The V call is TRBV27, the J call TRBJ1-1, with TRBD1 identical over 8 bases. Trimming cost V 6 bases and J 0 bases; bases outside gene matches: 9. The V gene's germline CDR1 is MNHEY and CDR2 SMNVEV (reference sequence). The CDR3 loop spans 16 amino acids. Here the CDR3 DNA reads TGTGCCAGCAGCCCATCCTGGACAGGGATGAACACTGAAGCTTTCTTT. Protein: CASSPSWTGMNTEAFF.

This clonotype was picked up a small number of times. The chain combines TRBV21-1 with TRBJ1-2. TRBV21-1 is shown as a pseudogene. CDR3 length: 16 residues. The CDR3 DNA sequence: TGTGCCAGCAGCGGCCACCTTTTTTATTTTGGCTATGGCTACACCTTC. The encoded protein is CASSGHLFYFGYGYTF.

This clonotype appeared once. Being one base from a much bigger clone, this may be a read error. The CDR3 is CSAKTGTGSDQPQHF. CDR3 DNA sequence: TGCAGTGCAAAGACCGGGACAGGGAGCGATCAGCCCCAGCATTTT. The chain has TRBV20-1 and TRBJ1-5; 9 bases line up with TRBD1. CDR1 and CDR2 from the germline V gene are DFQATT and SNEGSKA (reference sequence). CDR3 length equals 15 residues. V was pared by 6 bases and J by 5 bases, with 11 bases of the junction left unmatched.

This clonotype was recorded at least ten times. CDR3 loop: CASSQGGGAEGNQPQHF. Written as DNA, the CDR3 is TGCGCCAGCAGCCAAGGAGGTGGGGCGGAAGGCAATCAGCCCCAGCATTTT. V is TRBV4-1 and J is TRBJ1-5, with D perhaps matching TRBD1 (5 bases). Trimming pared 1 base from V and 2 bases from J, leaving 15 bases between. CDR1 is MGHRA and CDR2 is YSYEKL in the germline V gene. The CDR3 extends over 17 amino acids.

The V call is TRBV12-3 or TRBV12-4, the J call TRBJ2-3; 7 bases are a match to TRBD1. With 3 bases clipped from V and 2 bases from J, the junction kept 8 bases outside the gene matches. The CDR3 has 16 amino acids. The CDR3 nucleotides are TGTGCCAGCAGTTTCGGGAATACAGGGGACACAGATACGCAGTATTTT. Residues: CASSFGNTGDTDTQYF.

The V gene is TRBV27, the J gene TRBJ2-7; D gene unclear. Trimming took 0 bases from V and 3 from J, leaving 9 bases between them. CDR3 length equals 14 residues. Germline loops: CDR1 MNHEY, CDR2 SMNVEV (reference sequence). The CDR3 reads CASSLSSPLYEQYF. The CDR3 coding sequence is TGTGCCAGCAGTTTATCGAGTCCACTCTACGAGCAGTACTTC.

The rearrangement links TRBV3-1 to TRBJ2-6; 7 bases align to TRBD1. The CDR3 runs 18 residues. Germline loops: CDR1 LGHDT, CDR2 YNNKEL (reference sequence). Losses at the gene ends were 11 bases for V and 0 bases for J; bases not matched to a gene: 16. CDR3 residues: CACSQHPGQSSGANVLTF. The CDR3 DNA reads TGTGCCTGCTCCCAACACCCGGGACAGAGCTCTGGGGCCAACGTCCTGACTTTC.

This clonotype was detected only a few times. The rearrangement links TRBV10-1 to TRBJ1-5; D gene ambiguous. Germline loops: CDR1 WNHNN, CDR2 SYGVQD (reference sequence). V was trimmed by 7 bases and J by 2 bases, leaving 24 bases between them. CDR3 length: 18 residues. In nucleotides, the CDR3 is TGCGCCAGCATCCCCCGCCGGTTCCGGTTCCCCGGCAATCAGCCCCAGCATTTT. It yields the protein CASIPRRFRFPGNQPQHF.